The source of this TCR beta chain is a study of OX40 agonist ivuxolimab in advanced cancers. At the level of the study: Every patient in dose escalation had hepatocellular carcinoma, melanoma, renal cell or head and neck cancer.

Sequencing used immunoSEQ multiplex PCR; TCRdb keeps in-frame clones, though not all of them. Of some 75,000 clones listed, nearly 90% are singletons. CDR3 size: 15 residues. The trim removed 3 bases at V and 5 bases at J, leaving 8 bases unmatched. CDR1 is GTSNPN, CDR2 SVGIG, per germline (reference sequence). Study observations and caveats: Fewer expanded clones were found on average in CD4+ than in CD8+ T cells. Those patients achieving a partial response at 0.1-3.0 mg/kg showed among the lowest clonal expansion.

About this clone: The antigen is undetermined.

Researchers took blood at baseline, on cycle 4 day 1, and on cycle 7 day 1. V gene TRBV30 combines with J gene TRBJ2-1; 9 nucleotides line up with TRBD2. This clonotype was sampled from an adult with an advanced solid tumor such as melanoma, head and neck, liver or kidney cancer. Sequences were derived from CD4+ or CD8+ T cells sorted from blood, sampled in a trial of the OX40 agonist ivuxolimab. The DNA for the CDR3 is TGTGCCTGGAGAAGGGGGTCTAGCGGGAACAATGAGCAGTTCTTC. Translated, it gives CAWRRGSSGNNEQFF.